This TCR beta chain was recovered during a study of spatial heterogeneity in lung cancer. Study context: Detection consistently yielded more beta chains than alpha chains. Strong correlation linked TCR transcript counts in tumor regions to a T cell module score derived from matched bulk RNA-seq. Study findings and constraints: Tumor mutation count correlated with how many alpha and beta TCRs expanded intratumorally.

J was trimmed by 5 bases and V by 4 bases; bases with no gene match: 12. This CDR3 has 16 residues. CDR1 and CDR2 (germline): SGHRS, YFSETQ. This clonotype is judged medium-sized. The antigen remains undetermined. Sample time point: sample taken at primary tumor resection. Samples came from some 73 TRACERx patients with untreated early-stage lung cancer. Whole RNA was taken from tumor, nontumor lung or frozen PBMC; it was then sequenced unsorted. TCRdb re-analysed the 5' RACE reads in MiXCR, keeping a single row per CDR3 protein. The table records some 1,800 distinct CDR3 sequences, around 9.3% of them present only once.

V gene TRBV5-1 combines with J gene TRBJ2-3; 8 positions match TRBD1. This sequence originates from a female donor with early-stage non-small cell lung cancer. Sequencing was performed on lung tumor tissue, taken at surgery. CDR3: CASSKDARTGLDTQYF. In DNA form, the CDR3 reads TGCGCCAGCAGCAAGGATGCGCGGACAGGGCTAGATACGCAGTATTTT.